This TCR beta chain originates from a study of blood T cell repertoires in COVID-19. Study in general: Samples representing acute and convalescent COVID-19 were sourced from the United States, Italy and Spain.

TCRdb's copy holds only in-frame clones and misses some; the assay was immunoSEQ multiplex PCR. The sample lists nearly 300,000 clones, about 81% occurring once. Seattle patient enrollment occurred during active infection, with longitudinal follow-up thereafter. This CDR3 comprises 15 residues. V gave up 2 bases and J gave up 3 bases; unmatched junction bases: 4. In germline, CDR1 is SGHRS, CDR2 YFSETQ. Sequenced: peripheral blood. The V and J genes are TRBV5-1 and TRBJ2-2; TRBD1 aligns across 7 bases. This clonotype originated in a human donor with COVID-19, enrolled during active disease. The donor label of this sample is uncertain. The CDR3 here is CASSFTGQDTGELFF. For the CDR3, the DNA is TGCGCCAGCAGCTTCACTGGACAGGACACCGGGGAGCTGTTTTTT.